A single sample is the source of the 19 T cell receptor beta chains below, sequenced in a study of blood T cell repertoires in COVID-19. The assay was immunoSEQ multiplex PCR, and TCRdb's table has in-frame clones only and misses some. The table has some 100,000 clones, about 86% seen once; the top ten hold roughly 4.6%. Sequenced input: peripheral blood. These receptors came from a human donor in a cohort sampled during active COVID-19.

This clone came up once. The chain has TRBV5-1 and TRBJ2-1; 12 bases align to TRBD2. Germline CDR1 is SGHRS and CDR2 is YFSETQ. The V gene end was trimmed by 3 bases and the J gene end by 0 bases; junction bases not matched to a gene: 4. The CDR3 extends over 17 amino acids. In nucleotides, the CDR3 is TGCGCCAGCAGCTCCGGGACTAGCGGGTTCTCCTACAATGAGCAGTTCTTC. Amino acids: CASSSGTSGFSYNEQFF.

CDR3 bases: TGTGCCAGCAGCCAAGAACCCCCTAGCGGGATGGATGAGCAGTTCTTC. This translates into CASSQEPPSGMDEQFF. The chain employs TRBV3-1 (or the pseudogene TRBV3-2) and TRBJ2-1; TRBD2 agrees at 9 bases. Per the germline V gene, CDR1 is LGHDT and CDR2 is YNNKEL (reference sequence). The length of the CDR3 is 16 residues. V lost 0 bases to trimming and J lost 8 bases; unmatched junction nucleotides: 8.

The rearrangement uses TRBV10-1 and TRBJ2-3, with a weak D call TRBD2 (5 bases). The germline CDR1 and CDR2 sequences are WNHNN and SYGVQD (reference sequence). V lost 2 bases to trimming and J lost 0 bases, with 21 bases between them. The CDR3 runs 19 residues. This chain's CDR3 is CASSEPRPGFGFSTDTQYF. The CDR3 DNA follows: TGCGCCAGCAGTGAGCCTCGGCCGGGATTTGGATTTAGCACAGATACGCAGTATTTT.

This clone was seen just once. The J gene is TRBJ2-7, the V gene TRBV10-1; D is undetermined. Germline V gene sequence: CDR1 WNHNN, CDR2 SYGVQD (reference sequence). The CDR3 consists of 14 residues. The V end was cut by 2 bases, the J end by 10 bases, with 18 bases between. This CDR3 is CASSENSPPIEQYF. The CDR3 nucleotides are TGCGCCAGCAGTGAGAACTCCCCCCCTATTGAACAGTACTTC.

V and J are TRBV19 and TRBJ2-5, with a possible D match to TRBD1 (6 bases). CDR1 and CDR2 (germline): LNHDA, SQIVND (reference sequence). The CDR3 covers 15 residues. The ends were cut back, 5 bases at V and 5 bases at J, with 18 bases in the middle. The CDR3 nucleotides read TGTGCCAGTAGTCTTCAGACAGGTTGGGGGGAGACCCAGTACTTC. Amino acids: CASSLQTGWGETQYF. The entire variable domain, with the rest obtained from reference TRBV19 and TRBJ2-5, is as follows: DGGITQSPKYLFRKEGQNVTLSCEQNLNHDAMYWYRQDPGQGLRLIYYSQIVNDFQKGDIAEGYSVSREKKESFPLTVTSAQKNPTAFYLCASSLQTGWGETQYFGPGTRLLVL.

V usage is TRBV28 and J usage is TRBJ2-5; 8 bases match TRBD2. Germline loops: CDR1 MDHEN, CDR2 SYDVKM. CDR3 size: 17 residues. V was pared by 5 bases and J by 0 bases, with 11 bases of the junction left unmatched. The CDR3 region has the DNA TGTGCCAGCAGTCCCGGGGGGAGCGGGAGCCACCAAGAGACCCAGTACTTC. Its protein is CASSPGGSGSHQETQYF. Full variable domain (missing parts from reference TRBV28 and TRBJ2-5): DVKVTQSSRYLVKRTGEKVFLECVQDMDHENMFWYRQDPGLGLRLIYFSYDVKMKEKGDIPEGYSVSREKKERFSLILESASTNQTSMYLCASSPGGSGSHQETQYFGPGTRLLVL.

The rearrangement joins TRBV7-8 to TRBJ2-3; 7 positions match TRBD2. Looked up from germline, CDR1 is SGHVS and CDR2 is FQNEAQ. The CDR3 is made up of 16 amino acids. After removal of 4 bases from V and 2 bases from J, the junction contained 9 bases not matched to a gene. CDR3 DNA: TGTGCCAGCAGCTCCCTCAGACTAGCATACACAGATACGCAGTATTTT. Residues: CASSSLRLAYTDTQYF.

The CDR3 spells CASSLVSAYEQYF. The CDR3 DNA reads as TGTGCCAGCAGTTTGGTGAGTGCCTACGAGCAGTACTTC. The chain has TRBV28 and TRBJ2-7; D remains unclear. Germline values: CDR1 MDHEN, CDR2 SYDVKM. CDR3 size: 13 residues. Trimming removed 3 bases at V and 2 bases at J, with 8 bases between.

J is TRBJ1-3 and V is TRBV9, with D uncertain. This CDR3 contains 14 residues. Germline assignment: CDR1 SGDLS and CDR2 YYNGEE. Trimming stripped 4 bases from V and 8 bases from J, with 16 bases between. CDR3 nucleotide sequence: TGTGCCAGCAGCCCCGAACCGCGGGAAGACACCATATATTTT. Its protein product is CASSPEPREDTIYF.

This clone was picked up one time. The chain joins TRBV2 to TRBJ2-7; D might be TRBD1 (6 bases). This CDR3 region has 14 residues. Per the germline V gene, CDR1 is SNHLY and CDR2 is FYNNEI. V was cut by 9 bases and J by 6 bases, with 21 bases left in between. The CDR3 spells CASVEGVLRREQYF. CDR3 DNA sequence: TGTGCCAGTGTAGAGGGGGTACTAAGACGCGAGCAGTACTTC.

The V and J genes are TRBV20-1 and TRBJ2-7; D not certain. CDR1 and CDR2 (germline): DFQATT, SNEGSKA (reference sequence). V was clipped by 3 bases and J by 4 bases, with 7 bases between them. The CDR3 is made up of 11 amino acids. The CDR3 nucleotides are TGCAGTGCTAGGATCCAGTACGAGCAGTACTTC. Protein product: CSARIQYEQYF.

CDR3 coding DNA: TGTGCCAGCAGCTTCGACAGTCAAGAAAAACTGTTTTTT. The encoded protein is CASSFDSQEKLFF. The chain joins TRBV5-6 to TRBJ1-4, with D perhaps TRBD1 (5 bases). The CDR3 has 13 amino acids. Germline CDR1 SGHDT, CDR2 YYEEEE. Trimming left V 2 bases short and J 8 bases short, with 10 bases between. Based on the CDR3 plus reference TRBV5-6 and TRBJ1-4, the full variable domain is DAGVTQSPTHLIKTRGQQVTLRCSPKSGHDTVSWYQQALGQGPQFIFQYYEEEERQRGNFPDRFSGHQFPNYSSELNVNALLLGDSALYLCASSFDSQEKLFFGSGTQLSVL.

The chain couples TRBV27 to TRBJ2-7; TRBD1 matches at 10 bases. In germline, CDR1 is MNHEY, CDR2 SMNVEV (reference sequence). This CDR3 comprises 16 residues. With V trimmed by 5 bases and J by 5 bases, 12 bases remained unmatched. The CDR3 nucleotides read TGTGCCAGCAGTCCGATGTTCCTGGGACAGGGGAACGAGCAGTACTTC. Translated: CASSPMFLGQGNEQYF.

V gene TRBV24-1 combines with J gene TRBJ2-2; D unresolved. V was cut by 9 bases and J by 5 bases, with 6 bases left in between. The CDR3 totals 11 residues. CDR1 and CDR2 (germline): KGHDR, SFDVKD. CDR3 loop: CATQATGELFF. CDR3 sequence (DNA): TGTGCCACCCAAGCAACCGGGGAGCTGTTTTTT.

The count of this clone is one. CDR3: CASSPVTEAFF. The CDR3 nucleotides read TGTGCCAGCAGCCCCGTAACTGAAGCTTTCTTT. This chain uses TRBV6-6 with TRBJ1-1; D is ambiguous. V gave up 6 bases and J gave up 5 bases, with 7 bases separating them. CDR1 is MNHNY, CDR2 SVGAGI, per germline (reference sequence). The CDR3 extends over 11 amino acids.

The V gene is TRBV13, the J gene TRBJ1-1; D is possibly TRBD1 (5 bases). Germline V gene data show CDR1 as PRHDT and CDR2 as FYEKMQ (reference sequence). V was pared by 6 bases and J by 1 base, with 9 bases between. The CDR3 is 13 amino acids. CDR3 in amino acids: CASRYDRNTEAFF. The CDR3 DNA reads TGTGCCAGCAGATATGACAGGAACACTGAAGCTTTCTTT.

The J gene is TRBJ1-5, the V gene TRBV12-3 or TRBV12-4; D not resolved. V was cut by 3 bases and J by 4 bases, with 7 bases left in between. This CDR3 has 13 amino acids. The CDR3 DNA sequence: TGTGCCAGCAGTTTGGGAGAGAATCAGCCCCAGCATTTT. Translating it yields CASSLGENQPQHF.

The chain employs TRBV7-9 and TRBJ1-3, with D perhaps matching TRBD1 (6 bases). The V and J ends lost 3 bases and 0 bases respectively, with 18 bases between them. Germline assignment: CDR1 SEHNR and CDR2 FQNEAQ (reference sequence). The CDR3 has 18 residues. CDR3 nucleotides: TGTGCCAGCAGCTTGGAGAGGGGGTCGCTCCTCTCTGGAAACACCATATATTTT. Amino acid sequence: CASSLERGSLLSGNTIYF.

In this sample, this clone turned up a few times. The chain couples TRBV3-1 (or the pseudogene TRBV3-2) to TRBJ2-1, with D unclear. V was clipped by 9 bases and J by 4 bases, with 10 bases between them. This CDR3 is built from 12 residues. Germline CDR1 reads LGHDT; CDR2 reads YNNKEL (reference sequence). The CDR3 sequence: CASARRYNEQFF. DNA for the CDR3: TGTGCCAGTGCTCGCCGGTACAATGAGCAGTTCTTC.